This T cell receptor beta chain was identified in a study of neurological immune-mediated disorders. Study-level results: The multiple sclerosis repertoire cluster was associated with no clinical or MRI feature. When repertoires were grouped phylogenetically, those of 18 of 34 multiple sclerosis patients fell into one related-CDR3 cluster, a possible signature.

Looked up from germline, CDR1 is DFQATT and CDR2 is SNEGSKA (reference sequence). The CDR3 runs to 13 residues. Libraries used 2 million unsorted PBMCs kept frozen in RNAlater. This clonotype has at least ten counts. Its antigen is not known. One entry per CDR3 protein, called by TCRdb with MiXCR from the 5' RACE reads. The sample consists of 50,000 to 70,000 distinct CDR3 sequences, 4.5% of them appearing once. The sample taken for sequencing was PBMCs. The sequence came from a man aged 25 to 40 with multiple sclerosis. The chain links TRBV20-1 to TRBJ1-1; tentatively, D is TRBD1 (6 bases). The CDR3 bases are TGCAAGGCCCCAGGCAGGGGACACACTGAAGCTTTCTTT. Protein: CKAPGRGHTEAFF.